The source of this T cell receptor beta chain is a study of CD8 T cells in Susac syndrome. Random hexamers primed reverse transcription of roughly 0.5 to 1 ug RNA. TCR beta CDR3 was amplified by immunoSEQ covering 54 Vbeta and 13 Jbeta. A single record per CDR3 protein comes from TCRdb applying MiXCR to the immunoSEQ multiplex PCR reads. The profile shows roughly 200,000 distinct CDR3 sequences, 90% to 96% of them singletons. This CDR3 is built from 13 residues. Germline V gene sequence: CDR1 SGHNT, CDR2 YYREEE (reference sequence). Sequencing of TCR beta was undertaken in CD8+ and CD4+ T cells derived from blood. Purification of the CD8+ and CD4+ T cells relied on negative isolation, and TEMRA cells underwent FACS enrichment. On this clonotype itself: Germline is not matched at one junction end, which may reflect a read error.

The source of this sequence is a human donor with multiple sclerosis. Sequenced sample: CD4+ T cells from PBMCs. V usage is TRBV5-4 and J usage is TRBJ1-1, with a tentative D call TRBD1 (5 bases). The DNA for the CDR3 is TGTGCCAGCAGCTTCAGGCAGGGCACTGAAGTTTTCTTT. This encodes CASSFRQGTEVFF.